The 8 T cell receptor beta chains below all came from one sample that was sequenced in a study of blood T cell repertoires in COVID-19. Data came from immunoSEQ multiplex PCR; TCRdb stores just in-frame clones and leaves some out. Of about 180,000 clones listed, roughly 85% are singletons. Specimen: peripheral blood. These receptors originate from a human donor with active or convalescent COVID-19. The donor label of this sample is uncertain.

CDR3 sequence (DNA): TGTGCCAGCTCCAGGGAGACCCAGTACTTC. It codes for CASSRETQYF. This chain joins TRBV18 and TRBJ2-5, with D unclear. The CDR3 sequence is 10 residues long. Germline V gene data show CDR1 as KGHSH and CDR2 as LQKENI. V was shortened by 6 bases and J by 5 bases, with 4 bases between the two germline ends.

V usage is TRBV13 and J usage is TRBJ2-7; 10 bases agree with TRBD2. This CDR3 has 16 amino acids. V dropped 1 base and J dropped 6; count of bases not matched to a gene: 9. Germline-derived CDR1 and CDR2 are PRHDT and FYEKMQ (reference sequence). The CDR3 DNA is TGTGCCAGCAGCTTAGCTAGCGGGGGTACGTATGGCGAGCAGTACTTC. Its protein is CASSLASGGTYGEQYF.

V and J are TRBV6-5 and TRBJ1-5, with 8 positions matching TRBD1. CDR1 and CDR2 from the germline V gene are MNHEY and SVGAGI. The J segment lost 5 bases and the V segment lost 8 bases, leaving 5 bases of the junction unmatched. This CDR3 has 13 residues. The DNA for the CDR3 is TGTGCCAGCCGACAGGGGCGGGATCAGCCCCAGCATTTT. It yields the protein CASRQGRDQPQHF.

This rearrangement joins TRBV2 to TRBJ1-5; no clear D gene. Looked up from germline, CDR1 is SNHLY and CDR2 is FYNNEI. CDR3 size: 15 residues. V gave up 5 bases and J gave up 3 bases, with 14 bases separating them. The chain's CDR3 is CASSFRRGNNQPQHF. CDR3 DNA sequence: TGTGCCAGCAGTTTTCGGAGAGGGAACAATCAGCCCCAGCATTTT.

This chain uses TRBV19 with TRBJ2-1, with 8 bases aligning to TRBD2. The germline V gene has CDR1 LNHDA and CDR2 SQIVND (reference sequence). The CDR3 is made up of 16 amino acids. Trimming removed 7 bases from V and 2 bases from J; junction bases left unmatched: 10. CDR3 DNA sequence: TGTGCCAGTAAGGGATTAGCGGGATCTCCCTACAATGAGCAGTTCTTC. Encoded protein: CASKGLAGSPYNEQFF.

This chain uses TRBV30 with TRBJ2-7, with D tentatively TRBD1 (5 bases). The germline V and J ends were trimmed by 3 bases and 5 bases, with 14 bases remaining between them. Germline V lookup: CDR1 GTSNPN, CDR2 SVGIG (reference sequence). The CDR3 runs 13 residues. This CDR3 reads CAWSRQHSNEQYF. DNA of the CDR3: TGTGCCTGGAGCCGACAGCACAGCAACGAGCAGTACTTC. Filled out from reference TRBV30 and TRBJ2-7, the complete variable domain reads SQTIHQWPATLVQPVGSPLSLECTVEGTSNPNLYWYRQAAGRGLQLLFYSVGIGQISSEVPQNLSASRPQDRQFILSSKKLLLSDSGFYLCAWSRQHSNEQYFGPGTRLTVT.

The V gene is TRBV27, the J gene TRBJ2-1; D is possibly TRBD2 (6 bases). Germline V lookup: CDR1 MNHEY, CDR2 SMNVEV (reference sequence). The ends were cut back, 2 bases at V and 2 bases at J, with 13 bases in the middle. This CDR3 spans 16 amino acids. CDR3 residues: CASSLDAGITYNEQFF. DNA for the CDR3: TGTGCCAGCAGTTTAGACGCGGGGATAACCTACAATGAGCAGTTCTTC.

The chain uses TRBV7-9 and TRBJ2-1; the match to TRBD2 covers 8 bases. Germline loops: CDR1 SEHNR, CDR2 FQNEAQ (reference sequence). V gave up 4 bases and J gave up 8 bases; unmatched junction bases: 1. The CDR3 is made up of 12 amino acids. This chain's CDR3 is CASSSGRDEQFF. The CDR3 bases are TGTGCCAGCAGCTCCGGGAGGGATGAGCAGTTCTTC.